Below are 20 T cell receptor beta chains sequenced from a single sample in a study of T-cell memory formation after mild COVID-19. A single record per CDR3 protein comes from TCRdb applying MiXCR to the 5' RACE reads. The sample lists 350,000 to 500,000 distinct CDR3 sequences; under 25% were seen once. Material: PBMCs or a T cell subset sorted from them (not recorded which). Source of these receptors: an adult woman who had mild COVID-19 (a few samples of this study predate the infection). Cell type and time point are not known.

V is TRBV27 and J is TRBJ2-2; no clear D gene. The germline CDR1 and CDR2 sequences are MNHEY and SMNVEV (reference sequence). The germline V and J ends were trimmed by 3 bases and 5 bases, with 13 bases remaining between them. The CDR3 extends over 15 amino acids. The CDR3 nucleotides read TGTGCCAGCAGTTTCGGCCTACCTCTAACCGGGGAGCTGTTTTTT. This gives the protein CASSFGLPLTGELFF.

This clonotype was counted only a few times. The chain couples TRBV28 to TRBJ1-2, with D possibly TRBD1 on 5 matching bases. CDR1 is MDHEN and CDR2 is SYDVKM in the germline V gene. The CDR3 has 14 amino acids. V was cut by 6 bases and J by 4 bases, with 15 bases left in between. CDR3 nucleotides: TGTGCCAGCAGAGGGTCCGGGACGGCCTATGGCTACACCTTC. It translates to CASRGSGTAYGYTF.

This clonotype was seen a few times. The genes are TRBV21-1 and TRBJ1-1; the D call of TRBD1 is as the table states it, not checked on the DNA. TRBV21-1 is labeled a pseudogene. CDR3 length: 18 residues. CDR3: CASPPEGQGSGYDTEAFF. Here the CDR3 DNA reads TGTGCCAGCCCCCCCGAGGGGCAGGGTTCAGGGTATGACACTGAAGCTTTCTTT.

J is TRBJ2-3 and V is TRBV7-9; 7 bases align to TRBD2. In germline, CDR1 is SEHNR, CDR2 FQNEAQ (reference sequence). With V trimmed by 0 bases and J by 4 bases, 4 bases remained unmatched. This CDR3 is 15 amino acids long. The CDR3 DNA sequence: TGTGCCAGCAGCTTAGCGGGAGGGGAACCAGATACGCAGTATTTT. It specifies CASSLAGGEPDTQYF.

J is TRBJ2-6 and V is TRBV5-1, with 10 nucleotides matching TRBD1. This CDR3 is 17 amino acids long. V was pared by 3 bases and J by 4 bases, with 7 bases of the junction left unmatched. Germline V gene sequence: CDR1 SGHRS, CDR2 YFSETQ. DNA of the CDR3: TGCGCCAGCAGCTGGGTGACAGGGGGCACAGGGGCCAACGTCCTGACTTTC. Translation: CASSWVTGGTGANVLTF.

The gene calls are TRBV7-9 and TRBJ1-1; TRBD1 is a possible D gene (5 bases). V shed 1 base and J shed 0 bases, with 18 bases lying between them. This CDR3 is 18 amino acids long. Looked up from germline, CDR1 is SEHNR and CDR2 is FQNEAQ (reference sequence). CDR3 loop: CASSLEPRQIYMNTEAFF. CDR3 bases: TGTGCCAGCAGCTTAGAACCCCGACAGATATACATGAACACTGAAGCTTTCTTT.

CDR3 coding DNA: TGTGCCAGTAGCCTGGACAATCGAGGCTATGGCTACACCTTC. Residues: CASSLDNRGYGYTF. This chain joins TRBV6-5 and TRBJ1-2, with D perhaps TRBD1 (5 bases). V shed 9 bases and J shed 4 bases, with 18 bases lying between them. Per the germline V gene, CDR1 is MNHEY and CDR2 is SVGAGI. CDR3 size: 14 residues.

This clonotype was counted a few times. The J gene is TRBJ1-5, the V gene TRBV5-6, with D possibly being TRBD1 (5 bases). CDR3 length equals 15 residues. Trimming removed 3 bases from V and 3 bases from J, with 13 bases in between. Germline CDR1 SGHDT, CDR2 YYEEEE. The CDR3 nucleotides are TGTGCCAGCAGCTGGGGACGGGACTACAATCAGCCCCAGCATTTT. Translated: CASSWGRDYNQPQHF. Based on the CDR3 plus reference TRBV5-6 and TRBJ1-5, the full variable domain is DAGVTQSPTHLIKTRGQQVTLRCSPKSGHDTVSWYQQALGQGPQFIFQYYEEEERQRGNFPDRFSGHQFPNYSSELNVNALLLGDSALYLCASSWGRDYNQPQHFGDGTRLSIL.

This clonotype was counted between two and nine times. The chain couples TRBV4-3 to TRBJ2-2, with D possibly called TRBD1 or TRBD2 (5 bases each). V was clipped by 0 bases and J by 0 bases, with 11 bases between them. Looked up from germline, CDR1 is LGHNA and CDR2 is YSLEER. The CDR3 loop spans 17 amino acids. CDR3 nucleotides: TGCGCCAGCAGCCAAGATGTTTTGGGGGCGAACACCGGGGAGCTGTTTTTT. Amino acid sequence: CASSQDVLGANTGELFF.

The chain employs TRBV9 and TRBJ2-1, with D perhaps TRBD2 (5 bases). The ends were cut back, 0 bases at V and 8 bases at J, with 15 bases in the middle. The germline gives CDR1 SGDLS, CDR2 YYNGEE. The CDR3 length is 15 residues. CDR3 DNA sequence: TGTGCCAGCAGCGTAGCCCAGGCCTTCGGGGATGAGCAGTTCTTC. Amino acid sequence: CASSVAQAFGDEQFF.

V usage is TRBV20-1 and J usage is TRBJ1-5; 8 nucleotides align to TRBD1. After removal of 1 base from V and 5 bases from J, the junction contained 4 bases not matched to a gene. Germline V gene data show CDR1 as DFQATT and CDR2 as SNEGSKA (reference sequence). The CDR3 has 14 amino acids. In nucleotides, the CDR3 is TGCAGTGCTAGAGGGGCACAGGGGGATCAGCCCCAGCATTTT. As protein: CSARGAQGDQPQHF.

V and J are TRBV7-2 and TRBJ1-2; possible D gene TRBD1, 6 bases. The CDR3 consists of 15 residues. Trimming cost V 0 bases and J 4 bases, with 12 bases left between them. Germline V CDR1 and CDR2: SGHTA, FQGNSA. The CDR3: CASSLAIGQPYGYTF. DNA for the CDR3: TGTGCCAGCAGCTTAGCGATTGGACAGCCCTATGGCTACACCTTC.

This clonotype was seen many times. V and J are TRBV3-1 and TRBJ2-7; D call uncertain. V dropped 4 bases and J dropped 1 base, with 5 bases sitting between them. The CDR3 length is 12 residues. Germline CDR1 is LGHDT and CDR2 is YNNKEL (reference sequence). CDR3 DNA sequence: TGTGCCAGCAGCCGCTGGTCCTACGAGCAGTACTTC. This codes for CASSRWSYEQYF.

This sequence joins TRBV7-6 and TRBJ2-1; 13 positions match TRBD2. This CDR3 has 20 amino acids. CDR1 SGHVS and CDR2 FNYEAQ come from the germline V gene. With 0 bases clipped from V and 7 bases from J, the junction kept 15 bases outside the gene matches. The CDR3 nucleotides are TGTGCCAGCAGCTTAGCCCGACTAGCGGGGGGCCAACCCACGCCGAATGAGCAGTTCTTC. It translates to CASSLARLAGGQPTPNEQFF.

This clonotype appeared many times. The chain is built from TRBV29-1 and TRBJ2-1; D is unclear. The V and J ends lost 4 bases and 5 bases respectively, with 6 bases between them. This CDR3 region has 11 residues. From germline, CDR1 is SQVTM and CDR2 ANQGSEA. The chain's CDR3 is CSVVSDNEQFF. CDR3 nucleotide sequence: TGCAGCGTTGTATCGGACAATGAGCAGTTCTTC.

CDR3 coding DNA: TGTGCCAGCGCCGAAGCTAGCGGGGGAAGCACAGATACGCAGTATTTT. This sequence encodes CASAEASGGSTDTQYF. The rearrangement uses TRBV7-6 and TRBJ2-3, with TRBD2 identical over 10 bases. CDR3 length equals 16 residues. Trimming removed 8 bases from V and 0 bases from J; junction bases left unmatched: 8. Looked up from germline, CDR1 is SGHVS and CDR2 is FNYEAQ.

The CDR3 DNA is TGTGCCAGCAGCCCCGGGACCCCCAGAGGGGATGAGCAGTTCTTC. It encodes CASSPGTPRGDEQFF. The chain carries TRBV6-2 or TRBV6-3 and TRBJ2-1; either TRBD1 or TRBD2 may fit D (5 bases each). Germline V gene lookup returns CDR1 MNHEY and CDR2 SVGEGT. The CDR3 has 15 residues. Trimming cost V 6 bases and J 8 bases, with 20 bases left between them.

This chain uses TRBV5-1 with TRBJ1-2, with a tentative D call TRBD1 (5 bases). CDR3 length: 19 amino acids. CDR1 and CDR2 (germline): SGHRS, YFSETQ. V was trimmed by 4 bases and J by 0 bases, leaving 25 bases between them. The CDR3: CASSRRVGDREATNYGYTF. CDR3 nucleotides: TGCGCCAGCAGCCGTAGGGTAGGGGACCGGGAGGCGACTAACTATGGCTACACCTTC.

This clonotype was found a few times. J is TRBJ2-1 and V is TRBV5-1; D is uncertain. This CDR3 spans 13 amino acids. The ends were cut back, 1 base at V and 3 bases at J, with 5 bases in the middle. Germline CDR1 SGHRS, CDR2 YFSETQ. CDR3 in amino acids: CASSLFHYNEQFF. The CDR3, as DNA: TGCGCCAGCAGCTTGTTTCACTACAATGAGCAGTTCTTC.

This clonotype was observed many times. The V and J genes are TRBV6-4 and TRBJ2-3; maybe TRBD2 (6 bases). The CDR3 consists of 14 residues. V lost 2 bases and J lost 3, with 9 bases in between. Germline V lookup: CDR1 MRHNA, CDR2 SNTAGT. CDR3 DNA: TGTGCCAGCAGTGACGACGGGGGAACAGATACGCAGTATTTT. Residues: CASSDDGGTDTQYF.